These 12 T cell receptor beta chains came from one sample sequenced in a study of blood T cell repertoires in COVID-19 (TCRdb year 2020). The library was produced with the immunoSEQ multiplex PCR assay. Entries here come from immuneACCESS through TCRdb and include only in-frame sequences with V and J called. Some clones fail to appear in such tables; in the studies checked, an unresolved V gene covers under half of the shortfall, and the cause of the remainder is unknown. This sample comprises 200,000 to 250,000 clones, roughly four fifths of them detected only once. In total, the top ten clones hold about 12% of the sample. The sequencing sample was made of peripheral blood. The receptors were gathered from a woman aged 40 to 50 with acute or convalescent COVID-19.

This clone turned up a few times. The chain has TRBV3-1 (or the pseudogene TRBV3-2) and TRBJ2-4; TRBD1 agrees at 7 bases. Germline loops: CDR1 LGHDT, CDR2 YNNKEL (reference sequence). The CDR3 is 14 residues long. The ends lost 4 bases at V and 8 bases at J; junction bases unmatched: 8. CDR3 DNA sequence: TGTGCCAGCAGCCCAATGACAGGGTGGGACATTCAGTACTTC. Protein sequence: CASSPMTGWDIQYF.

The chain combines TRBV6-5 with TRBJ2-7, with 9 bases that match TRBD1. Germline CDR1 and CDR2: MNHEY and SVGAGI. V shed 0 bases and J 1 base; nucleotides not matched to a gene: 4. This CDR3 is 16 amino acids long. For the CDR3, the DNA is TGTGCCAGCAGTTACTCCTTCGGACAGGGGTCCTACGAGCAGTACTTC. Amino acid sequence: CASSYSFGQGSYEQYF.

This sequence joins TRBV7-2 and TRBJ1-1; D not certain. CDR1 and CDR2 (germline): SGHTA, FQGNSA. V lost 6 bases and J 1 base, leaving 9 bases between the germline ends. The CDR3 is made up of 13 amino acids. The CDR3 DNA reads as TGTGCCAGCAGGCGGGGTCAGAACACTGAAGCTTTCTTT. It yields the protein CASRRGQNTEAFF.

The chain is built from TRBV5-4 and TRBJ2-4, with a weak D call TRBD1 (5 bases). This CDR3 spans 15 amino acids. Germline loops: CDR1 SGHNT, CDR2 YYREEE (reference sequence). Trimming removed 3 bases from V and 1 base from J, with 11 bases in between. CDR3 in amino acids: CASSSDSWAKNIQYF. The DNA for the CDR3 is TGTGCCAGCAGCTCCGACAGTTGGGCCAAAAACATTCAGTACTTC.

The chain joins TRBV10-1 to TRBJ2-1; a possible D gene is TRBD2 (7 bases). CDR1 is WNHNN and CDR2 is SYGVQD in the germline V gene (reference sequence). CDR3 length: 15 amino acids. Trimming removed 6 bases from V and 4 bases from J, with 16 bases in between. CDR3 in DNA: TGCGCCAGCAGCCAAAGGGGGGGGCCGTACAATGAGCAGTTCTTC. Translation gives CASSQRGGPYNEQFF.

The V gene is TRBV20-1, the J gene TRBJ1-1; D possibly corresponds to TRBD1 (6 bases). CDR1 and CDR2 (germline): DFQATT, SNEGSKA (reference sequence). V was pared by 3 bases and J by 1 base, with 24 bases between. The CDR3 is 18 amino acids. The CDR3, as DNA: TGCAGTGCTAGTTTGCCCGTGACAGGTATAGGGTCGAACACTGAAGCTTTCTTT. The encoded protein is CSASLPVTGIGSNTEAFF.

This chain joins TRBV10-1 and TRBJ1-1; weak D call: TRBD1 (5 bases). Trimming removed 0 bases at V and 4 bases at J, with 12 bases between. This CDR3 is built from 15 residues. Germline V gene sequence: CDR1 WNHNN, CDR2 SYGVQD (reference sequence). CDR3 bases: TGCGCCAGCAGTGAGTCATTGGGGGGAAGCACTGAAGCTTTCTTT. It yields the protein CASSESLGGSTEAFF.

The J gene is TRBJ1-1, the V gene TRBV29-1; tentatively, D is TRBD1 (6 bases). CDR1 SQVTM and CDR2 ANQGSEA come from the germline V gene. The length of the CDR3 is 11 residues. CDR3 nucleotide sequence: TGCATCGGGGACACCAACACTGAAGCTTTCTTT. The encoded protein is CIGDTNTEAFF.

V and J are TRBV29-1 and TRBJ2-7; 9 bases match TRBD2. CDR1 and CDR2 (germline): SQVTM, ANQGSEA. This CDR3 region has 14 residues. Trimming took 5 bases from V and 0 from J; bases not matched to a gene: 5. The CDR3 sequence: CSVSSGVTSYEQYF. CDR3 coding DNA: TGCAGCGTTTCTAGCGGGGTTACCTCCTACGAGCAGTACTTC.

The chain uses TRBV14 and TRBJ2-3, with 7 bases aligning to TRBD1. Germline V lookup: CDR1 SGHDN, CDR2 FVKESK. The CDR3 is 16 residues long. With 3 bases clipped from V and 1 base from J, the junction kept 7 bases outside the gene matches. The CDR3 sequence: CASSQETGARTDTQYF. DNA for the CDR3: TGTGCCAGCAGCCAGGAAACAGGGGCACGCACAGATACGCAGTATTTT.

This chain's CDR3 is CASSSTAGDYNEQFF. Written as DNA, the CDR3 is TGTGCCAGCTCATCCACAGCGGGGGATTACAATGAGCAGTTCTTC. The chain links TRBV18 to TRBJ2-1, with TRBD2 matching 8 bases. Germline V gives CDR1 KGHSH, CDR2 LQKENI. Germline trimming cut 5 bases from V and 4 bases from J; bases unmatched to any gene: 7. CDR3 length: 15 residues.

V is TRBV12-5 and J is TRBJ2-3; 7 positions agree with TRBD2. There are 15 residues in the CDR3. The germline V gene has CDR1 LGHNT and CDR2 FRNRAP. Losses at the gene ends were 6 bases for V and 4 bases for J; bases not matched to a gene: 10. The CDR3 DNA reads as TGTGCTAGTGGCCCAACGAGGGCGGGAGCAGATACGCAGTATTTT. This gives the protein CASGPTRAGADTQYF. The variable domain in full, with the rest retrieved from reference TRBV12-5 and TRBJ2-3, is DARVTQTPRHKVTEMGQEVTMRCQPILGHNTVFWYRQTMMQGLELLAYFRNRAPLDDSGMPKDRFSAEMPDATLATLKIQPSEPRDSAVYFCASGPTRAGADTQYFGPGTRLTVL.